Below are 18 T cell receptor beta chains sequenced from a single sample in a study of T cells in Graves' hyperthyroidism and ophthalmopathy. RNA transcripts served as the template for amplifying TCR beta CDR3 regions. The HTBI primer set was used in a first-round RT-PCR of the TCR CDR3. Via MiXCR, TCRdb re-called the multiplex PCR reads, giving one row per CDR3 protein. The table includes about 680,000 distinct CDR3 sequences, 30% to 40% detected once. Sequenced input: blood. The receptor set was obtained from a woman aged 40 to 50 with Graves' hyperthyroidism.

V and J are TRBV29-1 and TRBJ1-2, with TRBD1 as a possible D gene (5 bases). Deletions cut 4 bases from V and 4 bases from J, with 16 bases between. The CDR3 is made up of 14 amino acids. Germline CDR1 is SQVTM and CDR2 is ANQGSEA. Here the CDR3 reads CSVVQTELSYGYTF. Here the CDR3 DNA reads TGCAGCGTTGTACAGACAGAGCTTTCCTATGGCTACACCTTC.

This clonotype was detected many times. DNA of the CDR3: TGTGCCAGTAGTCTGCAGGGGGCAGATGGCTACACCTTC. It specifies CASSLQGADGYTF. This chain connects TRBV7-9 to TRBJ1-2; 8 bases match TRBD1. With V trimmed by 9 bases and J by 6 bases, 9 bases remained unmatched. Looked up from germline, CDR1 is SEHNR and CDR2 is FQNEAQ (reference sequence). This CDR3 is 13 amino acids long.

This chain connects TRBV6-1 to TRBJ2-5; tentative D call: TRBD2 (6 bases). V was cut by 0 bases and J by 4 bases, with 12 bases left in between. The CDR3 is made up of 15 amino acids. The germline V gene encodes CDR1 MNHNS and CDR2 SASEGT. CDR3 residues: CASSEALQGGETQYF. The CDR3 DNA sequence: TGTGCCAGCAGTGAAGCGCTTCAGGGAGGAGAGACCCAGTACTTC.

V gene TRBV12-3 or TRBV12-4 combines with J gene TRBJ2-5; no clear D gene. The V end was cut by 2 bases, the J end by 0 bases, with 13 bases between. CDR3 length: 16 residues. This CDR3 is CASSLTGEGYQETQYF. The CDR3 nucleotides read TGTGCCAGCAGTTTAACGGGCGAAGGATACCAAGAGACCCAGTACTTC.

The genes are TRBV13 and TRBJ2-5, with D possibly being TRBD2 (6 bases). Trimming cost V 0 bases and J 1 base, with 9 bases left between them. From germline, CDR1 is PRHDT and CDR2 FYEKMQ (reference sequence). CDR3 size: 15 residues. Here the CDR3 reads CASSLGAGSQETQYF. As DNA, the CDR3 is TGTGCCAGCAGCTTAGGCGCGGGATCCCAAGAGACCCAGTACTTC.

Only one count was recorded for this clonotype. This rearrangement joins TRBV5-5 to TRBJ1-1; D is ambiguous. Germline values: CDR1 SGHKS, CDR2 YYEKEE (reference sequence). Trimming left V 4 bases short and J 4 bases short, with 14 bases between. The CDR3 has 14 amino acids. CDR3 sequence: CASSLFQDGTEAFF. DNA for the CDR3: TGTGCCAGCAGCCTGTTTCAGGACGGCACTGAAGCTTTCTTT.

Turning to this clonotype: This CDR3 is missing its conserved last phenylalanine or tryptophan, likely due to a read error. This sequence joins TRBV20-1 and TRBJ1-5, with 7 bases that match TRBD1. Germline V gives CDR1 DFQATT, CDR2 SNEGSKA (reference sequence). The CDR3 extends over 13 amino acids. After removal of 5 bases from V and 0 bases from J, the junction contained 1 base not matched to a gene. The CDR3 DNA follows: TGCAGTGCTCAGGGGGATAGCAATCAGCCCCAGCATCTT. Its translation is CSAQGDSNQPQHL.

The genes are TRBV2 and TRBJ2-5; D is possibly TRBD1 or TRBD2 (5 bases each). Germline V gene data show CDR1 as SNHLY and CDR2 as FYNNEI. The CDR3 sequence is 15 residues long. Trimming pared 7 bases from V and 1 base from J, leaving 16 bases between. The CDR3 DNA reads as TGTGCCAGCACCCTGGGGCGGGCCCCCCAAGAGACCCAGTACTTC. Protein: CASTLGRAPQETQYF.

The chain uses TRBV20-1 and TRBJ2-7; D is ambiguous. Per the germline V gene, CDR1 is DFQATT and CDR2 is SNEGSKA (reference sequence). Between the trimmed V and J ends, which lost 4 bases and 0 bases, there was a span of 7 bases. CDR3 length: 12 amino acids. CDR3 sequence: CSATSRSYEQYF. Here the CDR3 DNA reads TGCAGTGCTACAAGCCGCTCCTACGAGCAGTACTTC.

The chain combines TRBV9 with TRBJ2-2; no reliable D call. Germline V lookup: CDR1 SGDLS, CDR2 YYNGEE. This CDR3 is built from 16 residues. V was clipped by 2 bases and J by 4 bases, with 15 bases between them. For the CDR3, the DNA is TGTGCCAGCAGCGTCGGTGGGGTTCCATCCACCGGGGAGCTGTTTTTT. Encoded protein: CASSVGGVPSTGELFF. The variable domain in full, with the rest retrieved from reference TRBV9 and TRBJ2-2, is DSGVTQTPKHLITATGQRVTLRCSPRSGDLSVYWYQQSLDQGLQFLIQYYNGEERAKGNILERFSAQQFPDLHSELNLSSLELGDSALYFCASSVGGVPSTGELFFGEGSRLTVL.

The chain employs TRBV7-6 and TRBJ2-2, with 8 bases lining up with TRBD1. V shed 5 bases and J 7 bases; nucleotides not matched to a gene: 9. Germline V gene sequence: CDR1 SGHVS, CDR2 FNYEAQ. The CDR3 runs 15 residues. This CDR3 is CASSPVVDRDGELFF. Here the CDR3 DNA reads TGTGCCAGCAGCCCCGTGGTGGACAGGGACGGGGAGCTGTTTTTT.

This clonotype has more than one count but fewer than ten. J is TRBJ1-2 and V is TRBV2; D remains ambiguous. The V gene lost 3 bases and the J gene lost 8 bases, with 16 bases spanning the gap. From germline, CDR1 is SNHLY and CDR2 FYNNEI. The CDR3 is 14 residues long. Here the CDR3 reads CASSDNGGEQGYTF. CDR3 DNA sequence: TGTGCCAGCAGTGATAATGGTGGGGAGCAGGGCTACACCTTC.

This clonotype was recorded many times. This chain connects TRBV7-8 to TRBJ2-2, with 7 bases fitting TRBD1. Trimming at V came to 2 bases and at J to 7 bases, leaving 7 bases not matched to a gene. This CDR3 has 15 amino acids. Germline V gene data show CDR1 as SGHVS and CDR2 as FQNEAQ. This CDR3 is CASSLTGDIVGELFF. CDR3 nucleotide sequence: TGTGCCAGCAGCTTAACAGGGGATATCGTCGGGGAGCTGTTTTTT.

This clonotype appeared many times. The chain couples TRBV10-3 to TRBJ2-6, with D maybe TRBD2 (5 bases). Between the trimmed V and J ends, which lost 0 bases and 2 bases, there was a span of 5 bases. Germline lookup yields CDR1 ENHRY and CDR2 SYGVKD. The CDR3 contains 15 residues. The CDR3 protein is CAISESAAGANVLTF. In DNA form, the CDR3 reads TGTGCCATCAGTGAGTCAGCGGCTGGGGCCAACGTCCTGACTTTC.

This clonotype was detected once. This sequence joins TRBV6-1 and TRBJ1-5; a possible D gene is TRBD1 (6 bases). Trimming took off 2 bases at V and 5 bases at J, with 19 bases between the two ends. The CDR3 is made up of 17 amino acids. Germline V lookup: CDR1 MNHNS, CDR2 SASEGT. The DNA for the CDR3 is TGTGCCAGCAGTGAAAGCAACAGGGTTCTTCGGGATCAGCCCCAGCATTTT. As protein: CASSESNRVLRDQPQHF.

The count of this clonotype is one. The chain combines TRBV20-1 with TRBJ2-7; perhaps TRBD2 as D (6 bases). This CDR3 is built from 11 residues. The V gene's germline CDR1 is DFQATT and CDR2 SNEGSKA (reference sequence). V shed 7 bases and J shed 7 bases, with 14 bases lying between them. CDR3 sequence reads: CSVDGRGEQYF. CDR3 sequence (DNA): TGCAGTGTAGATGGACGGGGGGAGCAGTACTTC.

This clonotype has just one count. A much larger clone differs by one base, so this may be a read error. The chain uses TRBV20-1 and TRBJ2-7; D may be TRBD1 or TRBD2 (5 bases each). This CDR3 comprises 13 residues. The germline CDR1 and CDR2 sequences are DFQATT and SNEGSKA (reference sequence). V was pared by 6 bases and J by 0 bases, with 12 bases between. In DNA form, the CDR3 reads TGCAGTGCCCCGGGGCGGATCTCCTACGAGCAGTACTTC. It specifies CSAPGRISYEQYF.

This clonotype has only a few counts. The chain recombines TRBV10-3 with TRBJ1-3; weak D call: TRBD1 (6 bases). The ends were cut back, 3 bases at V and 4 bases at J, with 10 bases in the middle. Germline values: CDR1 ENHRY, CDR2 SYGVKD. The CDR3 has 14 amino acids. The CDR3 nucleotides are TGTGCCATCAGTGAAGCAGGGGACGGAAACACCATATATTTT. As protein: CAISEAGDGNTIYF.